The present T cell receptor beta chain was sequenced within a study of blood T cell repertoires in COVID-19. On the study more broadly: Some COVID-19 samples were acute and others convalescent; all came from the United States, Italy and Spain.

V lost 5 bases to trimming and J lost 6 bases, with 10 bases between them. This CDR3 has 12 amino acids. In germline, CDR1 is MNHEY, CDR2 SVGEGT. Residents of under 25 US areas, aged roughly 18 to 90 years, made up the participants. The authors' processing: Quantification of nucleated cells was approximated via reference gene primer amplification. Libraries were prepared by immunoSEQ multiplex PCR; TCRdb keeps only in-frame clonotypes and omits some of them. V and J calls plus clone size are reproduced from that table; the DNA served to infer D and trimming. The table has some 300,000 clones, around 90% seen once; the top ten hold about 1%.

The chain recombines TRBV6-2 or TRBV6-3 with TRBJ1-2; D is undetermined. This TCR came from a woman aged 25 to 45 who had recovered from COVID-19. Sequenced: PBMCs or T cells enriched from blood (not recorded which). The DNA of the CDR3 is TGTGCCAGCAGTGACCTAGCTCATGGCTACACCTTC. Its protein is CASSDLAHGYTF.